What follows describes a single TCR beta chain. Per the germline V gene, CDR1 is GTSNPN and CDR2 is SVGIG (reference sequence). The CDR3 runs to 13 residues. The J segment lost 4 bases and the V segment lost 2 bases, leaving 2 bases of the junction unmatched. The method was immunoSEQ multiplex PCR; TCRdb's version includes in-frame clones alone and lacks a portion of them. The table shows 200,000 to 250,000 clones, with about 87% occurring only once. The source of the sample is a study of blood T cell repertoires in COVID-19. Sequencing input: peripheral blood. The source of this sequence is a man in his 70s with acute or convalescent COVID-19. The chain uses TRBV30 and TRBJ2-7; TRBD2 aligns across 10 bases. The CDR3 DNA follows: TGTGCCTGGAGTCCTAGCGGGAGTTACGAGCAGTACTTC. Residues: CAWSPSGSYEQYF.